Only a few counts were recorded for the clone carrying this T cell receptor (beta chain). Its specificity is unknown. One junction end does not reproduce the germline sequence, and a read error may be involved. The sample comes from a study of blood T cells in healthy people across ages. Germline lookup yields CDR1 SEHNR and CDR2 FQNEAQ (reference sequence). The length of the CDR3 is 13 residues. Findings and caveats of the study: It was not known whether donors were CMV positive (a possible confounder of expanded clonotype changes).

A second PCR of 7 to 11 cycles used a sample-barcoded 5' primer and a J-beta primer mix. The authors tagged each cDNA molecule using a template-switch adaptor with 12 random nucleotides. TCRdb reanalysed the 5' RACE reads using MiXCR and keeps one entry per CDR3 protein. Among around 800,000 distinct CDR3 sequences listed, about a quarter were seen once. The authors drew about 10 milliliters of peripheral blood from each donor. Total RNA, at least 5.5 micrograms per sample, came from PBMCs. The sample was also linked to a second study, of T cells of mothers and their children.

V gene TRBV7-9 combines with J gene TRBJ2-5; D unresolved. The sequenced sample consisted of blood. The clonotype was recovered from a boy between 10 and 17 years old in good health. DNA for the CDR3: TGTGCCAGCAGCTTAGCGCTAAGAGAGTACTGGTTCTTC. This translates into CASSLALREYWFF.